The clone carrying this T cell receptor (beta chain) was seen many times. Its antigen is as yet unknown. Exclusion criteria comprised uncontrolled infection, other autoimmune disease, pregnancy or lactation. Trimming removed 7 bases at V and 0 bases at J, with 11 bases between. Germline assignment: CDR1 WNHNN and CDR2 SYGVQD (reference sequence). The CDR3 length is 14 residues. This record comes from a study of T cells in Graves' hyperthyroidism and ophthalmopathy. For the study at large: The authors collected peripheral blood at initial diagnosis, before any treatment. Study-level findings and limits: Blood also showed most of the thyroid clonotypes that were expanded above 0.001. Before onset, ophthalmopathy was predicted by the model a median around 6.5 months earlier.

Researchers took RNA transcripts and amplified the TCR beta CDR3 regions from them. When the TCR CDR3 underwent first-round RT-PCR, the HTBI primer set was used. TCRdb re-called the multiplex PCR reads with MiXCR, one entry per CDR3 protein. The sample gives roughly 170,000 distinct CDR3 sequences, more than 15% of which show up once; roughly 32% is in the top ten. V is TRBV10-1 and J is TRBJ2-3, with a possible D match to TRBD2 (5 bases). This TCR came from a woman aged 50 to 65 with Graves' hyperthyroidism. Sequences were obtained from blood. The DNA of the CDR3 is TGCGCCAGCATTGGACTGGAGAGCACAGATACGCAGTATTTT. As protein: CASIGLESTDTQYF.